The 21 T cell receptor beta chains below come from one sample, sequenced in a study of response to subunit inactivated influenza vaccine. TCRdb called the RT-PCR reads again in MiXCR, with one record for every CDR3 protein. The top ten clones hold about a tenth of a sample with some 300,000 distinct CDR3 sequences, 22% of them seen once. The material sequenced was PBMCs from blood, taken approximately 20 months after vaccination. The receptors originated from a man between 45 and 75 years old who received an inactivated influenza vaccine.

The V and J genes are TRBV20-1 and TRBJ2-2; possible D gene TRBD2, 6 bases. The CDR3 totals 14 residues. Trimming left V 0 bases short and J 4 bases short, with 9 bases between. Germline lookup yields CDR1 DFQATT and CDR2 SNEGSKA (reference sequence). In DNA form, the CDR3 reads TGCAGTGCTAGAGATTCAGCGGGCACCGGGGAGCTGTTTTTT. Protein product: CSARDSAGTGELFF.

The chain recombines TRBV6-1 with TRBJ2-3, with D possibly TRBD1 on 5 matching bases. This CDR3 region has 13 residues. The V gene's germline CDR1 is MNHNS and CDR2 SASEGT. Trimming cost V 8 bases and J 2 bases, with 11 bases left between them. The CDR3 DNA is TGTGCCAGCTTTGGGGCCAACACAGATACGCAGTATTTT. Translation: CASFGANTDTQYF.

The sample holds a few counts of this clonotype. The chain is built from TRBV7-9 and TRBJ1-5; D is undetermined. The CDR3 spans 13 residues. Trimming shortened V by 4 bases and J by 4 bases, and 8 bases separated the two germline ends. Germline CDR1 and CDR2: SEHNR and FQNEAQ (reference sequence). CDR3 in DNA: TGTGCCAGCAGCTACGGACTGAATCAGCCCCAGCATTTT. Its translation is CASSYGLNQPQHF.

By its share, this clonotype is medium-sized (0.01 to 0.1%). The V and J genes are TRBV6-2 or TRBV6-3 and TRBJ2-4; 7 bases fit TRBD2. The CDR3 runs to 16 residues. Germline CDR1 is MNHEY and CDR2 is SVGEGT. V shed 2 bases, J shed 9 bases, and the junction held 13 bases outside the gene matches. The CDR3 DNA is TGTGCCAGCAGTTACCCATCGCGGGAGCTTAACGGCATTCAGTACTTC. Protein product: CASSYPSRELNGIQYF.

Written as DNA, the CDR3 is TGTGCCACCAGCAGTCCGGGACAAGCCTACGAGCAGTACTTC. It specifies CATSSPGQAYEQYF. This chain joins TRBV15 and TRBJ2-7; D is perhaps TRBD1 (6 bases). Trimming took 3 bases from V and 2 from J, leaving 11 bases between them. The CDR3 runs 14 residues. Germline V gives CDR1 LNHNV, CDR2 YYDKDF (reference sequence).

In this sample, this clonotype turned up a few times. The chain employs TRBV23-1 and TRBJ1-6, with D perhaps matching TRBD1 (5 bases). TRBV23-1 is noted as an ORF with a role that remains uncertain. This CDR3 contains 19 residues. V dropped 4 bases and J dropped 7 bases, with 26 bases sitting between them. CDR3 nucleotide sequence: TGCGCCAGCAGTCCCAGTTGTCCGACAGAGACCCCCTTCAATTCACCCCTCCACTTT. This encodes CASSPSCPTETPFNSPLHF.

This chain connects TRBV5-6 to TRBJ2-1; D call uncertain. Germline assignment: CDR1 SGHDT and CDR2 YYEEEE. V dropped 4 bases and J dropped 0 bases, with 11 bases sitting between them. The CDR3 is 15 amino acids. The CDR3 region is CASSSAPSSYNEQFF. The CDR3 nucleotides are TGTGCCAGCAGCAGCGCCCCTAGCTCCTACAATGAGCAGTTCTTC.

This clonotype was seen repeatedly, ten times or more. The chain couples TRBV5-1 to TRBJ1-1; a possible D gene is TRBD1 (6 bases). The CDR3 is 13 residues long. Per the germline V gene, CDR1 is SGHRS and CDR2 is YFSETQ. The V and J ends lost 4 bases and 4 bases respectively, with 11 bases between them. In DNA form, the CDR3 reads TGCGCCAGCAGCCCAGCGGGGGCCACTGAAGCTTTCTTT. Translating it yields CASSPAGATEAFF.

This chain connects TRBV10-3 to TRBJ2-1; 10 nucleotides align to TRBD2. CDR1 is ENHRY and CDR2 is SYGVKD in the germline V gene. This CDR3 region has 16 residues. V lost 4 bases and J lost 4; bases outside the gene matches: 7. This chain's CDR3 is CAISASGLADYNEQFF. The CDR3 DNA sequence: TGTGCCATCAGTGCATCTGGACTAGCGGATTACAATGAGCAGTTCTTC.

The chain has TRBV3-1 and TRBJ2-5, with D perhaps TRBD1 or TRBD2 (6 bases each). The V gene's germline CDR1 is LGHDT and CDR2 YNNKEL (reference sequence). Trimming removed 0 bases at V and 7 bases at J, with 21 bases between. The CDR3 length is 17 residues. In DNA, the CDR3 is TGTGCCAGCAGCCAAGAAATGGCCGGGGGCCGCTTCGCGACCCAGTACTTC. Its protein product is CASSQEMAGGRFATQYF.

This clonotype appeared many times. The chain combines TRBV12-3 or TRBV12-4 with TRBJ1-2; TRBD1 aligns across 9 bases. CDR3 size: 15 residues. Trimming at V came to 3 bases and at J to 8 bases, leaving 10 bases not matched to a gene. The DNA of the CDR3 is TGTGCCAGCAGTTTCGAGATACAGGGGGCCCAGGGCTACACCTTC. Translated: CASSFEIQGAQGYTF.

The chain has TRBV11-2 and TRBJ1-2; the D gene is possibly TRBD1 (6 bases). Trimming removed 5 bases from V and 4 bases from J, with 20 bases in between. Germline values: CDR1 SGHAT, CDR2 FQNNGV. The CDR3 covers 16 residues. CDR3 sequence: CASSPRRGVGAYGYTF. DNA of the CDR3: TGTGCCAGCAGCCCCAGGAGGGGGGTTGGGGCCTATGGCTACACCTTC.

There are a few counts of this clonotype. J is TRBJ2-2 and V is TRBV7-9, with D unclear. The CDR3 is made up of 12 amino acids. Germline CDR1 reads SEHNR; CDR2 reads FQNEAQ (reference sequence). V was trimmed by 10 bases and J by 5 bases, leaving 11 bases between them. The CDR3 region is CATDPPTGELFF. The DNA of the CDR3 is TGTGCCACTGATCCTCCTACCGGGGAGCTGTTTTTT. The variable domain in full, with the rest retrieved from reference TRBV7-9 and TRBJ2-2, is DTGVSQNPRHKITKRGQNVTFRCDPISEHNRLYWYRQTLGQGPEFLTYFQNEAQLEKSRLLSDRFSAERPKGSFSTLEIQRTEQGDSAMYLCATDPPTGELFFGEGSRLTVL.

The J gene is TRBJ1-1, the V gene TRBV5-1, with 8 bases aligning to TRBD1. The length of the CDR3 is 15 residues. In germline, CDR1 is SGHRS, CDR2 YFSETQ. Trimming at V came to 4 bases and at J to 3 bases, leaving 8 bases not matched to a gene. The CDR3 loop reads CASSLGQGRDTEAFF. DNA for the CDR3: TGCGCCAGCAGCCTTGGACAGGGAAGGGACACTGAAGCTTTCTTT. The full variable domain, its missing parts supplied by reference TRBV5-1 and TRBJ1-1, is KAGVTQTPRYLIKTRGQQVTLSCSPISGHRSVSWYQQTPGQGLQFLFEYFSETQRNKGNFPGRFSGRQFSNSRSEMNVSTLELGDSALYLCASSLGQGRDTEAFFGQGTRLTVV.

The rearrangement links TRBV5-4 to TRBJ1-1; D possibly corresponds to TRBD1 (6 bases). Germline CDR1 reads SGHNT; CDR2 reads YYREEE (reference sequence). The CDR3 loop spans 13 amino acids. Trimming stripped 4 bases from V and 11 bases from J, with 18 bases between. As DNA, the CDR3 is TGTGCCAGCAGCCAAACGGCCGACAGGCCCGCTTTCTTT. Translation: CASSQTADRPAFF.

This chain joins TRBV12-3 or TRBV12-4 and TRBJ2-2; 8 bases line up with TRBD1. This CDR3 has 15 amino acids. Trimming at V came to 6 bases and at J to 0 bases, leaving 3 bases not matched to a gene. CDR3 sequence: CASRPQGANTGELFF. For the CDR3, the DNA is TGTGCCAGCAGGCCACAGGGGGCGAACACCGGGGAGCTGTTTTTT.

This clonotype has more than one count but fewer than ten. V usage is TRBV29-1 and J usage is TRBJ2-7, with TRBD2 identical over 7 bases. Trimming at V came to 2 bases and at J to 3 bases, leaving 10 bases not matched to a gene. Germline CDR1 reads SQVTM; CDR2 reads ANQGSEA. The CDR3 runs 15 residues. As DNA, the CDR3 is TGCAGCGTTGAATTGAGGTCCGGGGGGATCTACGAGCAGTACTTC. This codes for CSVELRSGGIYEQYF.

The chain recombines TRBV6-2 or TRBV6-3 with TRBJ1-5; TRBD1 matches 11 bases. Germline V CDR1 and CDR2: MNHEY, SVGEGT. CDR3 length: 17 amino acids. J gave up 0 bases and V 10 bases, and 11 bases lay outside the gene matches. CDR3 in amino acids: CATRLGQGVYSNQPQHF. The CDR3 nucleotides read TGTGCCACCAGGCTGGGACAGGGGGTGTATAGCAATCAGCCCCAGCATTTT.

This chain connects TRBV7-2 to TRBJ1-2; D possibly corresponds to TRBD1 (5 bases). Looked up from germline, CDR1 is SGHTA and CDR2 is FQGNSA. Trimming stripped 4 bases from V and 8 bases from J, with 11 bases between. There are 12 residues in the CDR3. The CDR3 DNA reads as TGTGCCAGCAGCTGGGGACGGGCGGGCTACACCTTC. The encoded protein is CASSWGRAGYTF.

The chain uses TRBV7-9 and TRBJ1-5, with 8 bases aligning to TRBD1. V gave up 1 base and J gave up 6 bases; unmatched junction bases: 5. CDR1 is SEHNR and CDR2 is FQNEAQ in the germline V gene (reference sequence). The CDR3 has 15 amino acids. DNA of the CDR3: TGTGCCAGCAGCTTAGGCGACAGGGGCGGTCAGCCCCAGCATTTT. Translated: CASSLGDRGGQPQHF.

CDR3 coding DNA: TGTGCCAGCAGTGAATTCGAGGGGATAAATTCACCCCTCCACTTT. Translating it yields CASSEFEGINSPLHF. The J gene is TRBJ1-6, the V gene TRBV25-1; tentative D call: TRBD1 (5 bases). The CDR3 sequence is 15 residues long. V lost 1 base, J lost 7 bases, and 11 bases lay in between. Germline CDR1 reads MGHDK; CDR2 reads SYGVNS.